A single sample is the source of the 16 T cell receptor beta chains below, sequenced in a study of beta chain features in type 1 diabetes. Isolated RNA was reverse transcribed in full, so expressed TCRB transcripts were sequenced. Using immunoSEQ multiplex PCR, the repertoire was profiled, and TCRdb retains in-frame clones only, with some absent. The sample records hundreds of thousands of clones, under 13% being singletons. Their antigens are not known. Study-wide results and caveats: Within each of all four CD4+ subsets, Type 1 diabetes patients had TCRB CDR3s that were moderately but significantly shorter.

The material sequenced was naive CD4+ T cells from blood. The receptors originated from a young man with type 1 diabetes.

The chain is built from TRBV28 and TRBJ1-4, with no clear D. Looked up from germline, CDR1 is MDHEN and CDR2 is SYDVKM. V dropped 2 bases and J dropped 6 bases, with 10 bases sitting between them. CDR3 length equals 14 residues. CDR3 protein: CASSLPGRDEKLFF. The CDR3 DNA sequence: TGTGCCAGCAGTTTACCCGGGCGGGATGAAAAACTGTTTTTT.

The rearrangement links TRBV14 to TRBJ2-7; D unresolved. CDR1 is SGHDN and CDR2 is FVKESK in the germline V gene. The CDR3 spans 12 residues. V dropped 2 bases and J dropped 1 base, with 3 bases sitting between them. CDR3 residues: CASSQSSYEQYF. The CDR3 region has the DNA TGTGCCAGCAGCCAATCTTCCTACGAGCAGTACTTC. The full variable domain, its missing parts supplied by reference TRBV14 and TRBJ2-7, is EAGVTQFPSHSVIEKGQTVTLRCDPISGHDNLYWYRRVMGKEIKFLLHFVKESKQDESGMPNNRFLAERTGGTYSTLKVQPAELEDSGVYFCASSQSSYEQYFGPGTRLTVT.

This clone was picked up a small number of times. The chain joins TRBV2 to TRBJ2-5; no reliable D call. The CDR3 loop spans 12 amino acids. V lost 6 bases to trimming and J lost 4 bases, with 9 bases between them. The germline gives CDR1 SNHLY, CDR2 FYNNEI. The CDR3 spells CASSPATETQYF. Written as DNA, the CDR3 is TGTGCCAGCAGCCCCGCTACAGAGACCCAGTACTTC. The variable domain in full, completed from reference TRBV2 and TRBJ2-5, reads EPEVTQTPSHQVTQMGQEVILRCVPISNHLYFYWYRQILGQKVEFLVSFYNNEISEKSEIFDDQFSVERPDGSNFTLKIRSTKLEDSAMYFCASSPATETQYFGPGTRLLVL.

This clone has just a few counts. The V and J genes are TRBV2 and TRBJ1-5; 7 bases map to TRBD1. The CDR3 runs to 14 residues. The J segment lost 5 bases and the V segment lost 6 bases, leaving 7 bases of the junction unmatched. The germline gives CDR1 SNHLY, CDR2 FYNNEI. In nucleotides, the CDR3 is TGTGCCAGCAGCGATAACAGGGGACATCAGCCCCAGCATTTT. Protein: CASSDNRGHQPQHF.

The chain employs TRBV19 and TRBJ1-4; 8 nucleotides line up with TRBD1. The CDR3 has 14 residues. Germline V CDR1 and CDR2: LNHDA, SQIVND (reference sequence). V trimming: 9 bases; J trimming: 3 bases; junction bases outside the gene matches: 6. The CDR3 bases are TGTGCCAGCGCAGGGGGCGGTGCTAATGAAAAACTGTTTTTT. Translating it yields CASAGGGANEKLFF.

This chain uses TRBV5-6 with TRBJ1-6; D remains unclear. CDR1 SGHDT and CDR2 YYEEEE come from the germline V gene. CDR3 length: 15 residues. Trimming took 0 bases from V and 10 from J, leaving 14 bases between them. This CDR3 reads CASSLDMAGGSPLHF. The CDR3, as DNA: TGTGCCAGCAGCTTGGACATGGCCGGAGGATCACCCCTCCACTTT.

This clone was seen a few times. This chain joins TRBV5-1 and TRBJ1-4; D is perhaps TRBD1 (6 bases). Trimming removed 5 bases at V and 0 bases at J, with 11 bases between. Germline CDR1 and CDR2: SGHRS and YFSETQ. The CDR3 runs 15 residues. CDR3 DNA sequence: TGCGCCAGCAGTCGGACAGACCCAACTAATGAAAAACTGTTTTTT. Protein sequence: CASSRTDPTNEKLFF. Supplemented by reference TRBV5-1 and TRBJ1-4, the full variable domain reads KAGVTQTPRYLIKTRGQQVTLSCSPISGHRSVSWYQQTPGQGLQFLFEYFSETQRNKGNFPGRFSGRQFSNSRSEMNVSTLELGDSALYLCASSRTDPTNEKLFFGSGTQLSVL.

V gene TRBV4-2 combines with J gene TRBJ2-7; tentatively, D is TRBD2 (6 bases). The CDR3 consists of 15 residues. The germline V gene encodes CDR1 LGHNA and CDR2 YNFKEQ. The germline V and J ends were trimmed by 3 bases and 1 base, with 13 bases remaining between them. The DNA of the CDR3 is TGTGCCAGCAGCCACCTCGGGACTCTTTCCTACGAGCAGTACTTC. This codes for CASSHLGTLSYEQYF.

The chain has TRBV7-9 and TRBJ2-7; D is unresolved. V was trimmed by 3 bases and J by 7 bases, leaving 7 bases between them. The CDR3 loop spans 11 amino acids. CDR1 is SEHNR and CDR2 is FQNEAQ in the germline V gene (reference sequence). The DNA for the CDR3 is TGTGCCAGCAGCTTTACTATGGAGCAGTACTTC. Translated: CASSFTMEQYF.

V usage is TRBV7-3 and J usage is TRBJ2-1; D possibly corresponds to TRBD2 (5 bases). CDR1 and CDR2 (germline): SGHTA, FQGTGA. There are 14 residues in the CDR3. V dropped 3 bases and J dropped 6 bases, with 12 bases sitting between them. CDR3 nucleotides: TGTGCCAGCAGCTTCGGTAGCGTGGGCAATGAGCAGTTCTTC. Translating gives CASSFGSVGNEQFF.

This chain connects TRBV5-1 to TRBJ1-5, with no clear D. This CDR3 comprises 14 residues. Per germline, CDR1 SGHRS and CDR2 YFSETQ. With 0 bases removed from V and 6 bases from J, the gap between germline ends came to 10 bases. The CDR3 spells CASSLERGTQPQHF. The CDR3 nucleotides read TGCGCCAGCAGCTTGGAACGGGGAACTCAGCCCCAGCATTTT.

The V call is TRBV27, the J call TRBJ2-7, with D perhaps TRBD1 (5 bases). CDR1 and CDR2 from the germline V gene are MNHEY and SMNVEV (reference sequence). Trimming removed 10 bases at V and 6 bases at J, with 16 bases between. The CDR3 totals 12 residues. The DNA of the CDR3 is TGTGCCACCTTCGCCCCAAGGGGCGAGCAGTACTTC. Protein sequence: CATFAPRGEQYF.

This rearrangement joins TRBV28 to TRBJ1-5, with D perhaps TRBD1 (6 bases). Trimming shortened V by 5 bases and J by 2 bases, and 13 bases separated the two germline ends. The CDR3 consists of 15 residues. Germline values: CDR1 MDHEN, CDR2 SYDVKM. CDR3 loop: CASSPAQGRNQPQHF. The CDR3 nucleotides read TGTGCCAGCAGTCCGGCACAGGGACGCAATCAGCCCCAGCATTTT.

This clone has only a few counts. The genes are TRBV7-3 and TRBJ1-2; 8 bases fit TRBD1. The CDR3 is 15 amino acids. Germline-derived CDR1 and CDR2 are SGHTA and FQGTGA. Germline trimming cut 1 base from V and 4 bases from J; bases unmatched to any gene: 5. As DNA, the CDR3 is TGTGCCAGCAGCTTAAACCCGGGACAGGCCTATGGCTACACCTTC. This codes for CASSLNPGQAYGYTF.

This rearrangement joins TRBV7-8 to TRBJ2-1; 8 bases agree with TRBD2. V was clipped by 4 bases and J by 3 bases; unmatched bases: 5. CDR1 and CDR2 from the germline V gene are SGHVS and FQNEAQ. The CDR3 covers 15 residues. Here the CDR3 reads CASSSGGAFYNEQFF. The CDR3 region has the DNA TGTGCCAGCAGCTCCGGGGGGGCCTTCTACAATGAGCAGTTCTTC.

The V gene is TRBV5-1, the J gene TRBJ1-4; D might be TRBD1 (5 bases). The CDR3 consists of 15 residues. From germline, CDR1 is SGHRS and CDR2 YFSETQ. V dropped 0 bases and J dropped 7 bases, with 13 bases sitting between them. The CDR3 sequence: CASSLEGNPGEKLFF. The CDR3 DNA reads as TGCGCCAGCAGCTTGGAGGGGAATCCGGGTGAAAAACTGTTTTTT.